This entry features one T cell receptor beta chain sequence. What it binds is unknown. MiXCR, applied by TCRdb to the 5' RACE reads, yields one record per CDR3 protein. The sample lists around 300,000 distinct CDR3 sequences, approximately 20% occurring once. The data originate from a study of T-cell memory formation after mild COVID-19. Broader study findings: Clones that contracted from day 15 to 85 had balanced CD4/CD8; later expanders were CD4+ biased.

The receptor was derived from a man younger than 35 who had mild COVID-19 (a few samples of this study predate the infection). Cell type and time point are not known. Sequenced material: PBMCs or a T cell subset sorted from them (not recorded which).

DNA of the CDR3: TGTGCCACCACTCCGAGTGAAGCTTTCTTT. The encoded protein is CATTPSEAFF. The chain links TRBV24-1 to TRBJ1-1; D not certain. Germline V gene lookup returns CDR1 KGHDR and CDR2 SFDVKD. V lost 8 bases and J 7 bases, leaving 7 bases between the germline ends. CDR3 size: 10 residues.